A selection of T cell receptor beta chains follows, all from one sample in a study of shared clonotypes between healthy human individuals. Measured with immunoSEQ multiplex PCR; TCRdb has only the in-frame clones, and not every one. This table has some 500,000 clones, around 96% appearing once. Material: naive CD4+ T cells sorted from blood. The receptors here all came from a woman aged 25 to 45 in good health. The CDR3 runs from the conserved cysteine through the conserved F or W. D genes are given only for firm matches. Size is omitted from some rows. Given values are once, few, many or a class for expanded clones.

d_call	clone_size	cdr3_length	j_call	v_call	cdr3_aa	cdr3_nt
NA	NA	12	TRBJ2-7	TRBV29-1	CSVEEGEYEQYF	TGCAGCGTTGAAGAGGGGGAATACGAGCAGTACTTC
TRBD2	NA	16	TRBJ2-5	TRBV11-2	CASSSSGLAGDETQYF	TGTGCCAGCAGCTCCTCCGGGCTAGCGGGAGATGAGACCCAGTACTTC
NA	NA	14	TRBJ2-5	TRBV6-5	CASSYSGGAETQYF	TGTGCCAGCAGTTACTCGGGAGGCGCAGAGACCCAGTACTTC
TRBD2	NA	17	TRBJ2-1	TRBV5-1	CASSSGLAGGPYNEQFF	TGCGCCAGCAGCTCGGGACTAGCGGGAGGGCCGTACAATGAGCAGTTCTTC
NA	NA	15	TRBJ2-7	TRBV28	CASSLGWAATYEQYF	TGTGCCAGCAGTTTGGGGTGGGCGGCGACCTACGAGCAGTACTTC
TRBD2	NA	17	TRBJ2-1	TRBV18	CASSPPGGAGGGNEQFF	TGTGCCAGCTCACCACCGGGCGGAGCGGGAGGTGGGAATGAGCAGTTCTTC
NA	NA	14	TRBJ1-2	TRBV11-2	CASSRGDALYGYTF	TGTGCCAGCAGCCGGGGGGACGCTCTCTATGGCTACACCTTC
NA	once	16	TRBJ2-1	TRBV4-1	CASSQSWGSAYNEQFF	TGCGCCAGCAGCCAGTCTTGGGGGTCGGCCTACAATGAGCAGTTCTTC
NA	NA	15	TRBJ2-7	TRBV28	CASSLWGPNTYEQYF	TGTGCCAGCAGTTTGTGGGGGCCTAATACCTACGAGCAGTACTTC
NA	NA	14	TRBJ2-2	TRBV19	CASSRGLGSGELFF	TGTGCCAGTAGTAGGGGACTGGGAAGTGGGGAGCTGTTTTTT
NA	NA	13	TRBJ1-1	TRBV2	CASSGGVNTEAFF	TGTGCCAGCAGTGGCGGGGTGAACACTGAAGCTTTCTTT
TRBD2	NA	15	TRBJ2-1	TRBV19	CASRQSGGPYNEQFF	TGTGCCAGTAGACAAAGCGGGGGCCCCTACAATGAGCAGTTCTTC
NA	NA	14	TRBJ2-3	TRBV6-6	CASSYRLVTDTQYF	TGTGCCAGCAGCTATAGACTGGTGACAGATACGCAGTATTTT
NA	NA	15	TRBJ2-5	TRBV29-1	CSVAVFRGYQETQYF	TGCAGCGTTGCAGTATTTCGGGGCTACCAAGAGACCCAGTACTTC
NA	NA	13	TRBJ2-7	TRBV28	CASSPIPNYEQYF	TGTGCCAGCAGCCCCATCCCAAACTACGAGCAGTACTTC
NA	NA	13	TRBJ2-2	TRBV11-3	CASSHNAGGELFF	TGTGCCAGCAGCCACAATGCGGGCGGGGAGCTGTTTTTT
TRBD1	NA	15	TRBJ1-1	TRBV6-5	CASSPAWTGEVEAFF	TGTGCCAGCAGCCCGGCCTGGACAGGGGAAGTTGAAGCTTTCTTT
TRBD1	NA	14	TRBJ2-1	TRBV5-1	CASSSPGQGNEQFF	TGCGCCAGCAGCTCGCCGGGACAGGGCAATGAGCAGTTCTTC
NA	NA	14	TRBJ1-3	TRBV7-2	CASSNWLSGNTIYF	TGTGCCAGCAGCAATTGGTTATCTGGAAACACCATATATTTT
NA	NA	15	TRBJ2-2	TRBV11-2	CASSLATVNTGELFF	TGTGCCAGCAGCTTAGCCACAGTGAACACCGGGGAGCTGTTTTTT
NA	NA	13	TRBJ1-5	TRBV11-2	CASSLATYQPQHF	TGTGCCAGCAGCTTAGCCACCTATCAGCCCCAGCATTTT
TRBD2	NA	14	TRBJ2-3	TRBV29-1	CSVVVLTSVDTQYF	TGCAGCGTTGTAGTTCTGACTAGCGTGGATACGCAGTATTTT
TRBD2	NA	14	TRBJ2-7	TRBV7-9	CASSSGTSSREQYF	TGTGCCAGCAGCTCCGGGACTAGCTCCCGCGAGCAGTACTTC
TRBD1	NA	13	TRBJ2-5	TRBV30	CAWSGQGWETQYF	TGTGCCTGGAGTGGACAGGGTTGGGAGACCCAGTACTTC
TRBD1	NA	15	TRBJ1-2	TRBV7-9	CASSLKGQASYGYTF	TGTGCCAGCAGCTTGAAAGGACAGGCTAGCTATGGCTACACCTTC
NA	NA	16	TRBJ2-5	TRBV5-1	CASSLGRISSQETQYF	TGCGCCAGCAGCTTGGGCCGTATAAGCAGCCAAGAGACCCAGTACTTC
NA	once	14	TRBJ1-1	TRBV5-1	CASSLGLVGTEAFF	TGCGCCAGCAGCTTGGGGCTGGTGGGCACTGAAGCTTTCTTT
TRBD1	NA	15	TRBJ2-1	TRBV13	CASSNEDRAGNEQFF	TGTGCCAGCAGCAATGAGGACAGGGCAGGCAATGAGCAGTTCTTC
TRBD2	NA	16	TRBJ2-7	TRBV5-4	CASSSGTSGRIGEQYF	TGTGCCAGCAGCTCCGGGACTAGCGGGAGAATTGGCGAGCAGTACTTC
TRBD2	NA	16	TRBJ2-1	TRBV29-1	CSVKLLAGSSYNEQFF	TGCAGCGTCAAACTCTTAGCGGGGAGCTCCTACAATGAGCAGTTCTTC
NA	NA	13	TRBJ1-1	TRBV27	CASSLWGGAEAFF	TGTGCCAGCAGTTTATGGGGGGGGGCTGAAGCTTTCTTT
NA	NA	14	TRBJ1-1	TRBV16	CASSQLSASQQAFF	TGTGCCAGCAGCCAATTATCAGCTTCACAACAGGCTTTCTTT
NA	NA	11	TRBJ2-7	TRBV2	CASGPHYEQYF	TGTGCCAGCGGTCCTCACTACGAGCAGTACTTC
NA	NA	14	TRBJ2-3	TRBV11-3	CASSLAMPADTQYF	TGTGCCAGCAGCTTAGCTATGCCAGCAGATACGCAGTATTTT
NA	NA	11	TRBJ2-1	TRBV19	CASSKGAEQFF	TGTGCCAGTAGTAAAGGGGCTGAGCAGTTCTTC
NA	NA	12	TRBJ1-5	TRBV28	CASSASGKPQHF	TGTGCCAGCAGTGCCTCGGGGAAACCCCAGCATTTT
TRBD1	NA	14	TRBJ2-7	TRBV27	CASSFDRGAGEQYF	TGTGCCAGCAGTTTCGACAGGGGAGCTGGCGAGCAGTACTTC
NA	NA	15	TRBJ1-1	TRBV11-3	CASSLDGSPNTEAFF	TGTGCCAGCAGCCTCGACGGGTCCCCGAACACTGAAGCTTTCTTT